This T cell receptor (beta chain) is drawn from a study of T-cell memory formation after mild COVID-19. Study as a whole: Most TCR clusters belonged to a single donor. General study findings and limits: CD4+ contracting clones lay mainly in CM and EM, CD8+ ones in EMRA.

From 5'RACE with constant-segment primers came TCR alpha and TCR beta cDNA libraries that carried sample barcodes and UMIs. Each CDR3 protein gets one entry after TCRdb re-called the 5' RACE reads with MiXCR. The sample lists about 7,100 distinct CDR3 sequences; roughly 58% were seen once. With 4 bases clipped from V and 3 bases from J, the junction kept 6 bases outside the gene matches. CDR1 SGHRS and CDR2 YFSETQ come from the germline V gene. This CDR3 comprises 15 residues. Worth noting for this clonotype: Its cognate antigen is unknown.

This TCR derives from an adult who had mild COVID-19 (a few samples of this study predate the infection). Cell type and time point are not known. The sequenced material came from PBMCs or a T cell subset sorted from them (not recorded which). The chain employs TRBV5-1 and TRBJ2-7; TRBD2 agrees at 11 bases. The CDR3 DNA sequence: TGCGCCAGCAGCGAGCGACTAGCGGGACGCTACGAGCAGTACTTC. This encodes CASSERLAGRYEQYF.